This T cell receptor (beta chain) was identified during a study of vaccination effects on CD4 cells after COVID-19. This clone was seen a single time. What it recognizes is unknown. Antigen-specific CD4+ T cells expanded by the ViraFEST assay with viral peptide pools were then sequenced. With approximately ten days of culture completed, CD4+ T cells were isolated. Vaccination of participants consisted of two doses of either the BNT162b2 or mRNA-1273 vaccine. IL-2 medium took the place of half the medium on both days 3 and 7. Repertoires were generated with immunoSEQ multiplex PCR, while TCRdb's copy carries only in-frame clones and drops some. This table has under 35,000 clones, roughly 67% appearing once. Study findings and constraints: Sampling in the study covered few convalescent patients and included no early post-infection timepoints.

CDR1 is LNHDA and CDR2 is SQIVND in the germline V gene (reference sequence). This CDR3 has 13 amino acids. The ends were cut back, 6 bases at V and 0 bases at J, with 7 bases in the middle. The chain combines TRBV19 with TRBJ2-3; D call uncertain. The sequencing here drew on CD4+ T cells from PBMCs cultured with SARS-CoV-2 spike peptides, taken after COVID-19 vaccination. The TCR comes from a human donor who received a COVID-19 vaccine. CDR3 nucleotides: TGTGCCAGTAGAAGGCCTAGCACAGATACGCAGTATTTT. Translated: CASRRPSTDTQYF.